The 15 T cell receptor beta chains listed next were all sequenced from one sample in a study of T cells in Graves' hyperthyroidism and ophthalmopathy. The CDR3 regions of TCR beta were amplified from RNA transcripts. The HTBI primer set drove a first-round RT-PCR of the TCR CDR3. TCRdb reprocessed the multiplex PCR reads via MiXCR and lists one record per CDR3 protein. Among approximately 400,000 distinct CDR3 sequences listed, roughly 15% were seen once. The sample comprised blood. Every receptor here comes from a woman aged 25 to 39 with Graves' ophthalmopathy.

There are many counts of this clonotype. The CDR3 here is CSAKIGAYEQYF. CDR3 bases: TGCAGTGCTAAGATTGGGGCCTACGAGCAGTACTTC. This chain joins TRBV20-1 and TRBJ2-7, with no clear D. The CDR3 totals 12 residues. The V gene's germline CDR1 is DFQATT and CDR2 SNEGSKA (reference sequence). V was cut by 4 bases and J by 2 bases, with 9 bases left in between.

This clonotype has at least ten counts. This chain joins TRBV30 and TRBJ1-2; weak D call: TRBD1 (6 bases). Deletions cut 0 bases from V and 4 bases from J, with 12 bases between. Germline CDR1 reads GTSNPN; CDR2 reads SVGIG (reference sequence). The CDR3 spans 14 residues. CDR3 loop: CAWSVNRGAYGYTF. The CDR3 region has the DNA TGTGCCTGGAGTGTAAATAGGGGGGCCTATGGCTACACCTTC.

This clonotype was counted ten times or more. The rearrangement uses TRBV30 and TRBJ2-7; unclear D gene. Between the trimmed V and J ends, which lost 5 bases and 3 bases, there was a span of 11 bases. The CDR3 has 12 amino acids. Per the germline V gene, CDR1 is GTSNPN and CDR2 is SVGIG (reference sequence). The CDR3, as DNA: TGTGCCTGGTCCTTAGTAGACTACGAGCAGTACTTC. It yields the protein CAWSLVDYEQYF.

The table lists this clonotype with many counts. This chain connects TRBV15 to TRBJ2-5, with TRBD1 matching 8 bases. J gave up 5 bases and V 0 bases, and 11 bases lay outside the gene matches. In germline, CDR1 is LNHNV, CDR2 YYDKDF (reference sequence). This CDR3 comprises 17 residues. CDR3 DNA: TGTGCCACCAGCAGAGACCCCGGGCGGACAGGGCGGGAGACCCAGTACTTC. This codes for CATSRDPGRTGRETQYF.

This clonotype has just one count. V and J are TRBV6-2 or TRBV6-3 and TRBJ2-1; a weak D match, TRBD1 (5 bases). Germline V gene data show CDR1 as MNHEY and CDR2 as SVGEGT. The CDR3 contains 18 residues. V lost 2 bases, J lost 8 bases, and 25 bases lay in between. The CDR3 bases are TGTGCCAGCAGTTACGTTGGGGTGGGGCAGGGTTCCGCGGATGAGCAGTTCTTC. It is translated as CASSYVGVGQGSADEQFF.

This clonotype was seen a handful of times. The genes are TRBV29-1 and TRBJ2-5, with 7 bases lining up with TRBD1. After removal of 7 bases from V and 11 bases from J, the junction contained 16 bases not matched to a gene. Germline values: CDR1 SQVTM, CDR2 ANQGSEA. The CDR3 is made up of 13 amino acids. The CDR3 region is CSGKGGGSGLQYF. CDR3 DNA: TGCAGCGGCAAAGGGGGCGGCTCTGGTCTTCAGTACTTC.

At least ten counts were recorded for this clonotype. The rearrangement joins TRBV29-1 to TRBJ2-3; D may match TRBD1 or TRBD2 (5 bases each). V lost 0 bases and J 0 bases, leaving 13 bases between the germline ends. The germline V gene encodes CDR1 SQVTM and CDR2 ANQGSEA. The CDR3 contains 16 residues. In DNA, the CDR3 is TGCAGCGTTGAAGATTTTGGGACCCCTAGCACAGATACGCAGTATTTT. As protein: CSVEDFGTPSTDTQYF.

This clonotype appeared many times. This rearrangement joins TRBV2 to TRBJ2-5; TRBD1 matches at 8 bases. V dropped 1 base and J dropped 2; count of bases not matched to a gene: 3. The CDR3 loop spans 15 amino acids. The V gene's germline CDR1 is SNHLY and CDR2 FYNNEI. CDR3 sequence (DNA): TGTGCCAGCAGTGAAGACAGGGGGATACAAGAGACCCAGTACTTC. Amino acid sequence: CASSEDRGIQETQYF.

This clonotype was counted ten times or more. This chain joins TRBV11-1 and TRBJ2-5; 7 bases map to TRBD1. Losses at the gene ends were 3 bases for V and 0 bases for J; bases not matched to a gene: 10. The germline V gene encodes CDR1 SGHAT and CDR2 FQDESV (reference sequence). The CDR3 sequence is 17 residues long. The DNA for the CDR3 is TGTGCCAGCAGCTTTCTCGTATCAGGGGGAAACCAAGAGACCCAGTACTTC. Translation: CASSFLVSGGNQETQYF.

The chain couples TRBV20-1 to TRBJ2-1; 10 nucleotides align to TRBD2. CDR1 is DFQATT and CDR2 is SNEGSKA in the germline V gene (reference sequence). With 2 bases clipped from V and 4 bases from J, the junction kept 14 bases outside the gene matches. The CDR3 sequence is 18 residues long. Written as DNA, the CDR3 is TGCAGTGCTAGATCGACTAGCGGGCCTACCTCAGGGTACAATGAGCAGTTCTTC. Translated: CSARSTSGPTSGYNEQFF.

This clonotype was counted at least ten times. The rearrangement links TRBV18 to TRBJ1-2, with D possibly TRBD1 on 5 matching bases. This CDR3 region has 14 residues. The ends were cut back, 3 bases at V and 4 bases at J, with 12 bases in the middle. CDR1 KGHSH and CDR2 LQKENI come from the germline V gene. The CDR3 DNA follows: TGTGCCAGCTCACCGGCCCGGGACGGCTATGGCTACACCTTC. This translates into CASSPARDGYGYTF.

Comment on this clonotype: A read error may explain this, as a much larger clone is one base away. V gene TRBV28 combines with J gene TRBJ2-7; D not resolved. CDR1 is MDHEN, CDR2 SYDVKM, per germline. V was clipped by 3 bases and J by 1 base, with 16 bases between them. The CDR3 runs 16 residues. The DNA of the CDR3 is TGTGCCAGCAGTTTGCCGTCATCCCTGGGATCCTACGAGCAGTACTTC. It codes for CASSLPSSLGSYEQYF.

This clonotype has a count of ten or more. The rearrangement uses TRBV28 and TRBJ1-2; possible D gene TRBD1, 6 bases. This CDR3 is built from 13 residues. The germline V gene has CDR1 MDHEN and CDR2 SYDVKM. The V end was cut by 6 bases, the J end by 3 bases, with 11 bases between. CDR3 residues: CASSPPGDYGYTF. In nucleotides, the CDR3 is TGTGCCAGCAGCCCCCCAGGGGACTATGGCTACACCTTC.

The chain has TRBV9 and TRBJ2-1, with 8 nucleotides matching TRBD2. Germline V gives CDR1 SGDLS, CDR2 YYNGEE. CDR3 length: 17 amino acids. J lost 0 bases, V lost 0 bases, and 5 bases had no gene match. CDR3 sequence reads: CASSVGSGIGSYNEQFF. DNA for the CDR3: TGTGCCAGCAGCGTAGGTAGCGGGATTGGCTCCTACAATGAGCAGTTCTTC.

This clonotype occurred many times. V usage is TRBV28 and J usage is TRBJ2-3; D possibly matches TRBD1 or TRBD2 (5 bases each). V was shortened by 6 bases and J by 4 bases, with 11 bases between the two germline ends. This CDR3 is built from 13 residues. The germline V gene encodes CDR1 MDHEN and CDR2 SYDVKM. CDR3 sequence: CASRWQGADTQYF. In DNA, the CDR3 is TGTGCCAGCAGGTGGCAGGGAGCAGATACGCAGTATTTT.